This is a list of T cell receptor beta chains from one sample in a study of blood T cell repertoires in COVID-19. Produced via immunoSEQ multiplex PCR; TCRdb's table is partial and in-frame only. This table holds 200,000 or so clones, approximately 85% found once. The sample comprised peripheral blood. These receptors were obtained from a man in his 60s with acute or convalescent COVID-19. Each CDR3 is given with its conserved first and last residue. Fields, in order: CDR3 protein, CDR3 DNA, J gene, V gene, clone size, D gene. The D gene is left open where the match is weak. Expanded clones are given a class, and other clones once, few, many or no size at all.

CDR3aa: CASSLGRQAANVLTF
CDR3nt: TGCGCCAGCAGCTTGGGTCGACAAGCGGCCAACGTCCTGACTTTC
j_gene: TRBJ2-6
v_gene: TRBV5-1
abundance: NA
d_gene: NA

CDR3aa: CSATSGGGLVEQYF
CDR3nt: TGCAGCGCCACTTCGGGGGGAGGCCTGGTAGAGCAGTACTTC
j_gene: TRBJ2-7
v_gene: TRBV29-1
abundance: NA
d_gene: TRBD2

CDR3aa: CATRGGSTGELFF
CDR3nt: TGTGCCACCCGGGGAGGAAGCACCGGGGAGCTGTTTTTT
j_gene: TRBJ2-2
v_gene: TRBV6-5
abundance: NA
d_gene: NA

CDR3aa: CASSHEPPRQFF
CDR3nt: TGCGCCAGCAGCCATGAACCACCCAGGCAGTTCTTC
j_gene: TRBJ2-1
v_gene: TRBV4-1
abundance: NA
d_gene: NA

CDR3aa: CASSVGTGVTEAFF
CDR3nt: TGCGCCAGCAGCGTCGGGACAGGGGTCACTGAAGCTTTCTTT
j_gene: TRBJ1-1
v_gene: TRBV5-1
abundance: once
d_gene: TRBD1

CDR3aa: CASSQDSSGGNIQYF
CDR3nt: TGTGCCAGCAGCCAAGATTCTAGCGGGGGAAACATTCAGTACTTC
j_gene: TRBJ2-4
v_gene: TRBV3-1/TRBV3-2
abundance: NA
d_gene: TRBD2

CDR3aa: CASKPNGAYEQYF
CDR3nt: TGTGCCAGCAAACCCAACGGGGCCTACGAGCAGTACTTC
j_gene: TRBJ2-7
v_gene: TRBV3-1/TRBV3-2
abundance: once
d_gene: NA

CDR3aa: CASSANPGQGGYTF
CDR3nt: TGTGCCAGCAGTGCTAATCCGGGACAGGGGGGCTACACCTTC
j_gene: TRBJ1-2
v_gene: TRBV25-1
abundance: NA
d_gene: TRBD1

CDR3aa: CASSRPGQGAEAFF
CDR3nt: TGTGCCAGCAGCCGACCGGGACAGGGGGCTGAAGCTTTCTTT
j_gene: TRBJ1-1
v_gene: TRBV6-2/TRBV6-3
abundance: NA
d_gene: TRBD1

CDR3aa: CASSLSGSGDEQYF
CDR3nt: TGTGCCAGCAGTTTATCCGGGTCCGGGGACGAGCAGTACTTC
j_gene: TRBJ2-7
v_gene: TRBV27
abundance: NA
d_gene: NA

CDR3aa: CASLRGITEAFF
CDR3nt: TGTGCCAGCCTTCGGGGGATCACTGAAGCTTTCTTT
j_gene: TRBJ1-1
v_gene: TRBV28
abundance: NA
d_gene: NA

CDR3aa: CASSESRGYTDTQYF
CDR3nt: TGCGCCAGCAGTGAGTCCAGAGGCTACACAGATACGCAGTATTTT
j_gene: TRBJ2-3
v_gene: TRBV10-2
abundance: NA
d_gene: NA

CDR3aa: CARPGGRLNTEAFF
CDR3nt: TGTGCCAGGCCGGGCGGGCGGCTGAACACTGAAGCTTTCTTT
j_gene: TRBJ1-1
v_gene: TRBV2
abundance: NA
d_gene: NA

CDR3aa: CASSSPSSGVYNEQFF
CDR3nt: TGTGCCAGCAGCTCCCCGTCTAGCGGGGTATACAATGAGCAGTTCTTC
j_gene: TRBJ2-1
v_gene: TRBV7-3
abundance: NA
d_gene: TRBD2

CDR3aa: CASRRSSAGYNEQFF
CDR3nt: TGTGCCAGCAGGAGGTCTTCAGCGGGCTACAATGAGCAGTTCTTC
j_gene: TRBJ2-1
v_gene: TRBV6-5
abundance: few
d_gene: NA

CDR3aa: CASSYDRAATQYF
CDR3nt: TGTGCCAGCAGCTATGACAGGGCAGCGACCCAGTACTTC
j_gene: TRBJ2-5
v_gene: TRBV12-3/TRBV12-4
abundance: few
d_gene: TRBD1

CDR3aa: CASSQGRYEQYF
CDR3nt: TGTGCCAGCTCCCAGGGCCGGTACGAGCAGTACTTC
j_gene: TRBJ2-7
v_gene: TRBV12-3/TRBV12-4
abundance: few
d_gene: NA